Listed below are T cell receptor beta chains from one sample, sequenced in a study of beta chain features in type 1 diabetes. Clones were read by immunoSEQ multiplex PCR, and TCRdb kept only the in-frame ones, dropping some. Among about 230,000 clones listed, 9.6% were seen once. The sequencing sample was made of naive CD4+ T cells from blood. The receptor source for this set is a young woman in good health. Each CDR3 is given with its conserved first and last residue. A D gene is named only where the DNA matches it firmly. Clone size is shown for a subset of rows, as once, few, many or a class of expanded clone.

V gene: TRBV6-1
D gene: .
J gene: TRBJ2-3
clone size: few
CDR3 DNA: TGTGCCAGCGGTTGGAGGGATACGCAGTATTTT
CDR3 protein: CASGWRDTQYF

V gene: TRBV4-1
D gene: .
J gene: TRBJ1-2
clone size: .
CDR3 DNA: TGCGCCAGCAGCCAAGATCCAGGACAGAGACTCTTTAACTATGGCTACACCTTC
CDR3 protein: CASSQDPGQRLFNYGYTF

V gene: TRBV25-1
D gene: .
J gene: TRBJ1-1
clone size: .
CDR3 DNA: TGTGCCAGCCGCCGGGACAAGGATGGAGCTTTCTTT
CDR3 protein: CASRRDKDGAFF

V gene: TRBV25-1
D gene: TRBD1
J gene: TRBJ2-7
clone size: few
CDR3 DNA: TGTGCCAGTTCGGGGGACAGGGTGTACGAGCAGTACTTC
CDR3 protein: CASSGDRVYEQYF

V gene: TRBV19
D gene: TRBD1
J gene: TRBJ2-5
clone size: few
CDR3 DNA: TGTGCCAGTAGTGGCAAACAGGGGGCCGGAGAGACCCAGTACTTC
CDR3 protein: CASSGKQGAGETQYF

V gene: TRBV9
D gene: TRBD1
J gene: TRBJ1-4
clone size: .
CDR3 DNA: TGTGCCAGCAGCGGACAGGGGGGTAATGAAAAACTGTTTTTT
CDR3 protein: CASSGQGGNEKLFF

V gene: TRBV29-1
D gene: .
J gene: TRBJ1-1
clone size: few
CDR3 DNA: TGCAGCGTTGAAACCGCCGCGGGCAATACTGAAGCTTTCTTT
CDR3 protein: CSVETAAGNTEAFF

V gene: TRBV6-1
D gene: .
J gene: TRBJ2-2
clone size: .
CDR3 DNA: TGTGCCAGCAGTGTACAGGAGTTCATCGGGGAGCTGTTTTTT
CDR3 protein: CASSVQEFIGELFF

V gene: TRBV30
D gene: .
J gene: TRBJ2-3
clone size: many
CDR3 DNA: TGTGCCTGGAGTGTGAGGAGGACCTCAGATACGCAGTATTTT
CDR3 protein: CAWSVRRTSDTQYF

V gene: TRBV5-1
D gene: TRBD1
J gene: TRBJ2-5
clone size: .
CDR3 DNA: TGCGCCAGCAGCATCGGACAGGGAGAGACCCAGTACTTC
CDR3 protein: CASSIGQGETQYF

V gene: TRBV5-1
D gene: .
J gene: TRBJ2-6
clone size: .
CDR3 DNA: TGCGCCAGCAGCATTGGCCTAGTTGCCTCTCGGGCCAACGTCCTGACTTTC
CDR3 protein: CASSIGLVASRANVLTF

V gene: TRBV7-9
D gene: TRBD1
J gene: TRBJ2-1
clone size: few
CDR3 DNA: TGTGCCAGCAGCTTAACAGGGGGCCGCCTGGCCTACAATGAGCAGTTCTTC
CDR3 protein: CASSLTGGRLAYNEQFF

V gene: TRBV7-2
D gene: .
J gene: TRBJ1-2
clone size: .
CDR3 DNA: TGTGCCAGCAGCTTCTCACAGGGAAAGGGTGGCTACACCTTC
CDR3 protein: CASSFSQGKGGYTF

V gene: TRBV5-4
D gene: .
J gene: TRBJ1-6
clone size: .
CDR3 DNA: TGTGCCAGCAGCTTGGACAGGGCCGAAGCACCCCTCCACTTT
CDR3 protein: CASSLDRAEAPLHF

V gene: TRBV11-3
D gene: .
J gene: TRBJ2-2
clone size: .
CDR3 DNA: TGTGCCAGCAGCTTAGAGGGGCGGTCCACCGGGGAGCTGTTTTTT
CDR3 protein: CASSLEGRSTGELFF

V gene: TRBV5-1
D gene: TRBD1
J gene: TRBJ1-5
clone size: few
CDR3 DNA: TGCGCCAGCAGGCCGGGGACAGGGGGCTGGGATCAGCCCCAGCATTTT
CDR3 protein: CASRPGTGGWDQPQHF

V gene: TRBV7-3
D gene: TRBD2
J gene: TRBJ2-2
clone size: .
CDR3 DNA: TGTGCCAGCAGCTTAAAGCGGGGCGACACCGGGGAGCTGTTTTTT
CDR3 protein: CASSLKRGDTGELFF

V gene: TRBV5-1
D gene: .
J gene: TRBJ2-5
clone size: few
CDR3 DNA: TGCGCCAGCAAACGGGGAAGCCTGGAGACCCAGTACTTC
CDR3 protein: CASKRGSLETQYF

V gene: TRBV28
D gene: .
J gene: TRBJ2-1
clone size: few
CDR3 DNA: TGTGCCAGCAGTTTGATCGGGACAATCTCCTACAATGAGCAGTTCTTC
CDR3 protein: CASSLIGTISYNEQFF

V gene: TRBV5-4
D gene: TRBD1
J gene: TRBJ2-7
clone size: .
CDR3 DNA: TGTGCCAGCAGCTTGGACTCAGGGGGCCAAGAGCAGTACTTC
CDR3 protein: CASSLDSGGQEQYF

V gene: TRBV7-8
D gene: .
J gene: TRBJ1-2
clone size: .
CDR3 DNA: TGTGCCAGCACCTCAGGGAAGTATGGCTACACCTTC
CDR3 protein: CASTSGKYGYTF

V gene: TRBV9
D gene: .
J gene: TRBJ2-3
clone size: .
CDR3 DNA: TGTGCCAGCAGCGGATTAGCGGAACATACGCAGTATTTT
CDR3 protein: CASSGLAEHTQYF

V gene: TRBV28
D gene: TRBD2
J gene: TRBJ2-1
clone size: few
CDR3 DNA: TGTGCCATCTCCGGGACTAGTGACTACAATGAGCAGTTCTTC
CDR3 protein: CAISGTSDYNEQFF

V gene: TRBV9
D gene: TRBD2
J gene: TRBJ2-3
clone size: .
CDR3 DNA: TGTGCCAGCAGCGTAGAAGCGGGGGACACAGATACGCAGTATTTT
CDR3 protein: CASSVEAGDTDTQYF

V gene: TRBV19
D gene: TRBD1
J gene: TRBJ1-1
clone size: .
CDR3 DNA: TGTGCCAGTAGTACCAGGGGGACCCCTGAAGCTTTCTTT
CDR3 protein: CASSTRGTPEAFF

V gene: TRBV4-1
D gene: TRBD1
J gene: TRBJ2-3
clone size: few
CDR3 DNA: TGCGCCAGCAGCGTAGGGACAGGCCGCACAGATACGCAGTATTTT
CDR3 protein: CASSVGTGRTDTQYF

V gene: TRBV4-1
D gene: TRBD1
J gene: TRBJ1-2
clone size: .
CDR3 DNA: TGCGCCAGCAGCCAGTCGGACAGGGGCTATGGCTACACCTTC
CDR3 protein: CASSQSDRGYGYTF

V gene: TRBV4-3
D gene: .
J gene: TRBJ2-1
clone size: few
CDR3 DNA: TGCGCCAGCAGCCAAGGAACGGGGAGGTCCTACAATGAGCAGTTCTTC
CDR3 protein: CASSQGTGRSYNEQFF

V gene: TRBV6-1
D gene: .
J gene: TRBJ1-3
clone size: few
CDR3 DNA: TGTGCCAGCAGGATCGACAGCTCTGGAAACACCATATATTTT
CDR3 protein: CASRIDSSGNTIYF

V gene: TRBV14
D gene: .
J gene: TRBJ2-7
clone size: few
CDR3 DNA: TGTGCCAGCAGCCAAGATGCGTACAGGGCAGTTTACGAGCAGTACTTC
CDR3 protein: CASSQDAYRAVYEQYF

V gene: TRBV30
D gene: TRBD2
J gene: TRBJ2-1
clone size: few
CDR3 DNA: TGTGCCTGGAGTGCTAGCGGGAGACACAATGAGCAGTTCTTC
CDR3 protein: CAWSASGRHNEQFF

V gene: TRBV6-1
D gene: .
J gene: TRBJ1-1
clone size: .
CDR3 DNA: TGTGCCAGCAGATTGACAGCTACTGAAGCTTTCTTT
CDR3 protein: CASRLTATEAFF

V gene: TRBV6-5
D gene: .
J gene: TRBJ1-1
clone size: .
CDR3 DNA: TGTGCCAGCAGTTACTTCAGGGCCTTGAACACTGAAGCTTTCTTT
CDR3 protein: CASSYFRALNTEAFF

V gene: TRBV30
D gene: .
J gene: TRBJ2-1
clone size: few
CDR3 DNA: TGTGCCTGGAGTACATTAGGGGGAGGGGGGAATGAGCAGTTCTTC
CDR3 protein: CAWSTLGGGGNEQFF

V gene: TRBV27
D gene: TRBD2
J gene: TRBJ2-2
clone size: once
CDR3 DNA: TGTGCCAGCGCGGGGGGCCCCGGGACTAGCGGATTGGGGGCCGGGGAGCTGTTTTTT
CDR3 protein: CASAGGPGTSGLGAGELFF

V gene: TRBV30
D gene: .
J gene: TRBJ2-7
clone size: few
CDR3 DNA: TGTGCCTGGGGCCCGTGGGGTGGCAGGGTCGAGCAGTACTTC
CDR3 protein: CAWGPWGGRVEQYF

V gene: TRBV12-5
D gene: .
J gene: TRBJ2-5
clone size: .
CDR3 DNA: TGTGCTAGTGGTTCCACCCGCGGGGTGATGGAGACCCAGTACTTC
CDR3 protein: CASGSTRGVMETQYF

V gene: TRBV15
D gene: .
J gene: TRBJ2-7
clone size: .
CDR3 DNA: TGTGCCACCAGCAGAGATTCGGGTTACGAGCAGTACTTC
CDR3 protein: CATSRDSGYEQYF